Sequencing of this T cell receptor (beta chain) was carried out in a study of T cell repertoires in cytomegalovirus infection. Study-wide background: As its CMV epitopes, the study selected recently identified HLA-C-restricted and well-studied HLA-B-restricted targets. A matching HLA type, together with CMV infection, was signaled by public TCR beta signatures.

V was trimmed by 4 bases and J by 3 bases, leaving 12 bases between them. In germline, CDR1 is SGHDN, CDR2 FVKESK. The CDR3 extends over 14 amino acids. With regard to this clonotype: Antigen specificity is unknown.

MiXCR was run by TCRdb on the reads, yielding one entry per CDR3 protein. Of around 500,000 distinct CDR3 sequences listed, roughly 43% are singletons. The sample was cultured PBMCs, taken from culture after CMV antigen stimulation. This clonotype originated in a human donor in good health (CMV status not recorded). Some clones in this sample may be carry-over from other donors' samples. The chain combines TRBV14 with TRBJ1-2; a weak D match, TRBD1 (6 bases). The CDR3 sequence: CASSRGGADYGYTF. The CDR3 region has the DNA TGTGCCAGCAGCCGGGGGGGCGCGGACTATGGCTACACCTTC.